This record concerns one T cell receptor (beta chain) sequence. The sample comes from a study of OX40 agonist ivuxolimab in advanced cancers. Study information: Patients were infused with ivuxolimab every 2 weeks at 0.01 to 10 mg/kg.

It was autoimmune disease history or systemic immunosuppression that excluded patients. Profiling relied on immunoSEQ multiplex PCR, and the TCRdb table lists in-frame clones only, not all of them. The table has some 80,000 clones, around 89% seen once; the top ten hold under 0.4%. The CDR3 totals 15 residues. CDR1 is SGHRS and CDR2 is YFSETQ in the germline V gene. The V and J ends lost 4 bases and 2 bases, in that order; junction bases with no gene match: 7. Sequenced material: CD4+ or CD8+ T cells sorted from blood, taken in a trial of the OX40 agonist ivuxolimab. This TCR was sampled from an adult with an advanced solid tumor such as melanoma, head and neck, liver or kidney cancer. The chain combines TRBV5-1 with TRBJ2-3; TRBD1 agrees at 7 bases. CDR3 sequence: CASSDTGTDTDTQYF. The CDR3 nucleotides read TGCGCCAGCAGCGATACCGGGACAGACACAGATACGCAGTATTTT.